The rows below give T cell receptor beta chains drawn from one sample of a study of T cells in Graves' hyperthyroidism and ophthalmopathy. Via MiXCR, TCRdb re-called the multiplex PCR reads, giving one row per CDR3 protein. The table lists hundreds of thousands of distinct CDR3 sequences, about half of them singletons. Material: peripheral blood or thyroid tissue (not recorded which). The receptor set was obtained from a woman aged 18 to 35 with Graves' hyperthyroidism. The CDR3 runs from the conserved cysteine through the conserved F or W.

v_call	cdr3_aa
TRBV19	CASSIDLAGEGETQYF
TRBV6-6	CASSPRSNYGYTF
TRBV2	CASSVGQATGELFF
TRBV7-9	CASSLVGQGRWNTEAFF
TRBV7-2	CASSLVVMGADTQYF
TRBV5-1	CASSLSVALYGYTF
TRBV10-3	CAIRPGDWNEQYF
TRBV12-3/TRBV12-4	CASIRQGGTEAFF
TRBV6-5	CASSPGQTNQPQHF
TRBV2	CASRLDRGYGYTF
TRBV29-1	CSVVGFEAFF
TRBV15	CATSANRGRDRSNQPQHF
TRBV27	CASSLSMPGAHEQYF
TRBV4-3	CASSHPREGGPTETQYF
TRBV6-6	CASSIGTGGDGANVLTF
TRBV20-1	CSARDVGTGFTEAFF
TRBV6-4	CASSDHGLAGVQETQYF
TRBV20-1	CSGVEGPSYEQYF
TRBV7-3	CASSQEGKLESLSYEQYF
TRBV25-1	CASSEYTQPGRNEKLFF
TRBV14	CASRPGTRRANYGYTF